The clone carrying this TCR beta chain has just one count. Original analysis: It was from reference gene primer amplification that nucleated cell counts were estimated. Libraries were prepared by immunoSEQ multiplex PCR; TCRdb keeps only in-frame clonotypes and omits some of them. V, J and clone size were drawn from that table, and D and trimming were deduced from the DNA. Of 340,000 or so clones in the sample, 80% to 90% were seen once. This entry belongs to a study of blood T cell repertoires in COVID-19. Whole-study context: Specimens from acute and convalescent COVID-19 originated in the United States, Italy and Spain. T cells, B-cell-depleted T cells, or PBMCs provided the cDNA or gDNA that served as material.

The junction had 11 bases not matched to a gene; V was cut back by 0 bases and J by 10 bases. Looked up from germline, CDR1 is LGHNA and CDR2 is YSLEER. The CDR3 is 17 residues long. The sequenced sample consisted of peripheral blood. This TCR was sampled from a man aged 25-40 years with active or convalescent COVID-19. The V gene is TRBV4-3, the J gene TRBJ2-1; 11 bases are a match to TRBD2. The CDR3 is CASSQDDTWLAGGEQFF. CDR3 coding DNA: TGCGCCAGCAGCCAAGATGATACCTGGCTAGCGGGAGGAGAGCAGTTCTTC.